This T cell receptor beta chain derives from a study of blood T cell repertoires in COVID-19. V lost 9 bases and J 1 base, leaving 10 bases between the germline ends. The CDR3 loop spans 13 amino acids. Per germline, CDR1 MRHNA and CDR2 SNTAGT. The table came from immunoSEQ multiplex PCR; TCRdb's copy has only in-frame clones and leaves some out. The data contain 400,000 to 500,000 clones, approximately 91% of them singletons. The chain joins TRBV6-4 to TRBJ1-5, with D uncertain. Sequencing was carried out using PBMCs or T cells enriched from blood (not recorded which). This receptor was obtained from a woman between 18 and 30 years old who had been exposed to COVID-19. CDR3 residues: CASSLLSNQPQHF. The CDR3 nucleotides are TGTGCCAGTTCACTATTAAGCAATCAGCCCCAGCATTTT.